These 14 T cell receptor beta chains came from one sample sequenced in a study of tumor-infiltrating lymphocytes in primary liver carcinoma. Taking roughly 20-32 mg of unsorted bulk tissue, the authors co-extracted RNA and DNA. A primer in the constant region served to generate TCR beta cDNA from roughly 520 ng of total RNA. Slightly modified ARM-PCR served as the procedure for the TCR beta libraries. These libraries came from three rounds of nested multiplex PCR. TRBV1-TRBV30 forward primers and a C-beta reverse primer were used in the first two PCR rounds, which each ran for approximately 11 cycles. MiXCR, applied by TCRdb to the multiplex PCR reads, yields one record per CDR3 protein. The top ten hold around 15% of the sample, which has about 78,000 distinct CDR3 sequences, roughly two thirds seen once. Sequenced: liver tumor tissue from sampling region 4. Subset here: tumor region T4, right-lateral pole. The receptors derive from a woman aged 60 to 75 with primary liver carcinoma and hepatitis B virus infection.

This clonotype was seen only a few times. The gene calls are TRBV11-3 and TRBJ2-1; TRBD2 matches at 9 bases. The CDR3 consists of 15 residues. The V and J ends lost 2 bases and 9 bases, in that order; junction bases with no gene match: 8. CDR1 is SGHNT, CDR2 YENEEA, per germline. In DNA form, the CDR3 reads TGTGCCAGCAGCTTAATAGGCGGGAGGGCGTGTGAGCAGTTCTTC. This gives the protein CASSLIGGRACEQFF.

This clonotype appeared many times. The chain joins TRBV15 to TRBJ2-1; no reliable D call. V was trimmed by 5 bases and J by 0 bases, leaving 11 bases between them. There are 15 residues in the CDR3. The germline V gene has CDR1 LNHNV and CDR2 YYDKDF (reference sequence). CDR3 protein: CATSSLPYSYNEQFF. Here the CDR3 DNA reads TGTGCCACCAGCTCCCTCCCTTACTCCTACAATGAGCAGTTCTTC.

This chain links TRBV6-5 with TRBJ2-3; a weak D match, TRBD2 (5 bases). Germline values: CDR1 MNHEY, CDR2 SVGAGI. Trimming removed 5 bases at V and 8 bases at J, with 17 bases between. The CDR3 sequence is 14 residues long. The CDR3 protein is CASSLRGIAGTQYF. CDR3 nucleotide sequence: TGTGCCAGCAGTCTACGAGGGATCGCAGGTACGCAGTATTTT.

To note about this clonotype: One end of the junction fails to match germline, which may point to a read error. CDR3 residues: CASRPDSENQPQHF. The CDR3 DNA sequence: TGTGCCAGCAGGCCTGACAGTGAGAATCAGCCCCAACATTTT. The gene calls are TRBV12-3 or TRBV12-4 and TRBJ1-5, with D perhaps TRBD1 (5 bases). The CDR3 length is 14 residues.

J is TRBJ1-4 and V is TRBV15, with D perhaps TRBD1 (6 bases). This CDR3 comprises 15 residues. The germline V gene has CDR1 LNHNV and CDR2 YYDKDF (reference sequence). V was trimmed by 0 bases and J by 5 bases, leaving 10 bases between them. CDR3 sequence reads: CATSRDKGQNEKLFF. DNA of the CDR3: TGTGCCACCAGCAGAGATAAGGGACAAAATGAAAAACTGTTTTTT.

Of note for this clonotype: At one end, the junction sequence differs from germline, possibly due to a read error. The CDR3 reads CIVERGGERDYTF. In DNA, the CDR3 is TGCATCGTTGAAAGAGGGGGCGAAAGAGACTACACCTTC. The chain recombines TRBV29-1 with TRBJ1-2; 7 bases agree with TRBD1. This CDR3 is 13 amino acids long. Germline V gene lookup returns CDR1 SQVTM and CDR2 ANQGSEA.

Worth noting for this clonotype: A much larger clone lies one base from this, so it may be a read error. The rearrangement links TRBV5-1 to TRBJ2-1, with 7 bases identical to TRBD1. Per germline, CDR1 SGHRS and CDR2 YFSETQ. Losses at the gene ends were 6 bases for V and 5 bases for J; bases not matched to a gene: 11. The CDR3 consists of 15 residues. This CDR3 is CASKTQLGGNNEQFF. Written as DNA, the CDR3 is TGCGCCAGCAAAACGCAATTAGGGGGCAACAATGAGCAGTTCTTC.

This clonotype was detected a few times. This chain links TRBV28 with TRBJ2-4, with 7 bases lining up with TRBD1. The CDR3 has 18 residues. Germline V gene data show CDR1 as MDHEN and CDR2 as SYDVKM. J lost 0 bases, V lost 6 bases, and 14 bases had no gene match. The CDR3, as DNA: TGTGCCAGCAGCCTAACCGGACAGGCTCGCCTAGCCAAAAACATTCAGTACTTC. It is translated as CASSLTGQARLAKNIQYF.

This chain links TRBV24-1 with TRBJ1-2; D uncertain. Germline lookup yields CDR1 KGHDR and CDR2 SFDVKD. The CDR3 totals 12 residues. V was cut by 3 bases and J by 5 bases, with 6 bases left in between. The CDR3 nucleotides are TGTGCCACCAGTGATCGAGCATATGGCTACACCTTC. This sequence encodes CATSDRAYGYTF.

V usage is TRBV6-2 or TRBV6-3 and J usage is TRBJ1-2; no clear D. The CDR3 extends over 21 amino acids. V was pared by 2 bases and J by 0 bases, with 28 bases between. Germline values: CDR1 MNHEY, CDR2 SVGEGT. CDR3 residues: CASSYASLLRVGGDSNYGYTF. The DNA of the CDR3 is TGTGCCAGCAGTTACGCGTCCCTTCTTCGGGTGGGCGGTGATTCTAACTATGGCTACACCTTC.

About this clonotype itself: Germline and junction disagree at one end, which may indicate a read error. The chain has TRBV28 and TRBJ2-7; 7 bases agree with TRBD1. CDR1 is MDHEN and CDR2 is SYDVKM in the germline V gene. CDR3 size: 14 residues. The CDR3 reads CDSSRGQGVVEQYF. For the CDR3, the DNA is TGTGACAGCAGCCGCGGTCAGGGGGTAGTGGAGCAGTACTTC. Variable domain in full (rest from reference TRBV28 and TRBJ2-7): DVKVTQSSRYLVKRTGEKVFLECVQDMDHENMFWYRQDPGLGLRLIYFSYDVKMKEKGDIPEGYSVSREKKERFSLILESASTNQTSMYLCDSSRGQGVVEQYFGPGTRLTVT.

A word on this clonotype: At one end, the junction sequence differs from germline, possibly due to a read error. The chain recombines TRBV11-2 with TRBJ1-1, with a possible D match to TRBD1 (6 bases). The germline V gene has CDR1 SGHAT and CDR2 FQNNGV. The CDR3 has 15 residues. The chain's CDR3 is CANSRPAGGLTEAYF. The CDR3 DNA reads as TGTGCCAACAGCCGCCCTGCCGGGGGGCTGACTGAAGCTTACTTT.

The chain recombines TRBV11-2 with TRBJ2-1; the D call may be TRBD1 or TRBD2 (5 bases each). Germline CDR1 SGHAT, CDR2 FQNNGV. This CDR3 spans 16 amino acids. V lost 6 bases and J 7 bases, leaving 22 bases between the germline ends. The CDR3 DNA follows: TGTGCCAGCAGGCTGACCAGAGGGGCAGGAGAGAATGAGCAGTTCTTC. This translates into CASRLTRGAGENEQFF.

About this clonotype itself: No conserved phenylalanine or tryptophan is present at the end of the CDR3, so a read error is the likely explanation. The V call is TRBV11-3, the J call TRBJ2-1, with D unresolved. The V gene's germline CDR1 is SGHNT and CDR2 YENEEA. The CDR3 is 13 amino acids. As DNA, the CDR3 is TGTGCCCGCAGTGCCGGGTGCTACAATGAGCAGTTCTCC. This codes for CARSAGCYNEQFS.